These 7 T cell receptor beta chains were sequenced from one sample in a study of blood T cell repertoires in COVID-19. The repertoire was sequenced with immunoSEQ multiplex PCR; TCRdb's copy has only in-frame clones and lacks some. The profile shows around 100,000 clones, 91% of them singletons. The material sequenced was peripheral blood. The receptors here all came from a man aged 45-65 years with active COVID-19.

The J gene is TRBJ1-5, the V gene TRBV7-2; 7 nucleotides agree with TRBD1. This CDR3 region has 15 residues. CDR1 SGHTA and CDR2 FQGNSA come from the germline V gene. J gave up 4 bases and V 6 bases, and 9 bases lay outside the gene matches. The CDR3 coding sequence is TGTGCCAGCAGTAAGGGGGCGTCGGCGAATCAGCCCCAGCATTTT. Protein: CASSKGASANQPQHF.

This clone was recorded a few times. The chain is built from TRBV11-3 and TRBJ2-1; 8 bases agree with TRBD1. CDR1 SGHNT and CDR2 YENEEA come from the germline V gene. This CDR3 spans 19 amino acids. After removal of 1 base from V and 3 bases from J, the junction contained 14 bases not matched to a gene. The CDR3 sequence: CASSLVEDRVQVVYNEQFF. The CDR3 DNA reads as TGTGCCAGCAGCTTAGTCGAGGACAGGGTACAGGTAGTCTACAATGAGCAGTTCTTC.

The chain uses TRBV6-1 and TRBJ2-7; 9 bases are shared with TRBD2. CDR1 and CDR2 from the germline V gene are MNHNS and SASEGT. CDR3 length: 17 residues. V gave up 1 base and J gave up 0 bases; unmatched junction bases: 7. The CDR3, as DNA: TGTGCCAGCAGTGAAGGCTCTAGCGGGATCCGCTCCTACGAGCAGTACGTC. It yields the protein CASSEGSSGIRSYEQYV.

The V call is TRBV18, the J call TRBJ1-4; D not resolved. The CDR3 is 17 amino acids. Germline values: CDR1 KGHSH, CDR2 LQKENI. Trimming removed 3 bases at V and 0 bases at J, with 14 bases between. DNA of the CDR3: TGTGCCAGCTCACCGAACAGAGTCCCTGCAACTAATGAAAAACTGTTTTTT. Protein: CASSPNRVPATNEKLFF. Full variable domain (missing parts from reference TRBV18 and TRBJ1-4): NAGVMQNPRHLVRRRGQEARLRCSPMKGHSHVYWYRQLPEEGLKFMVYLQKENIIDESGMPKERFSAEFPKEGPSILRIQQVVRGDSAAYFCASSPNRVPATNEKLFFGSGTQLSVL.

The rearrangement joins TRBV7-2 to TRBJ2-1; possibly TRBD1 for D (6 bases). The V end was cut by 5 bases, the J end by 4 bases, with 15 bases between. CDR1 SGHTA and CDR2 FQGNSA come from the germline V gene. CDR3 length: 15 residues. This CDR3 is CASSPTRGTYNEQFF. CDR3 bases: TGTGCCAGCAGCCCTACGCGTGGGACATACAATGAGCAGTTCTTC.

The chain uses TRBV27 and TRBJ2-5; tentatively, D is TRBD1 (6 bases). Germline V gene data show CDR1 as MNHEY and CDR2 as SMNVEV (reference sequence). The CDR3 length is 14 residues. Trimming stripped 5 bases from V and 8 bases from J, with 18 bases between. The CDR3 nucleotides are TGTGCCAGCAGTCCTCAGGGGTCCAAGCGAACCCAGTACTTC. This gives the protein CASSPQGSKRTQYF.

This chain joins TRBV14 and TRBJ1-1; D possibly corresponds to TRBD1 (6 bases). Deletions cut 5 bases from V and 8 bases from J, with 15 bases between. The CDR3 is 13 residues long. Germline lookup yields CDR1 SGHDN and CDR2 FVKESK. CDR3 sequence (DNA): TGTGCCAGCAGCTACCTACGCGGGGGCGAAGCTTTCTTT. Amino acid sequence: CASSYLRGGEAFF.